This T cell receptor (beta chain) was documented in a study of shared clonotypes between healthy human individuals. The assay was immunoSEQ multiplex PCR, and TCRdb's table has in-frame clones only and misses some. The profile covers fewer than 200,000 clones, with roughly 70% appearing a single time and roughly a tenth taken by the ten largest. This clonotype was obtained from a man aged 25 to 45 in good health. The sample taken for sequencing was memory CD4+ T cells sorted from blood. The subset: CD45RA-negative fraction.

Here the CDR3 reads CASSSSYRVPYEQYF. The DNA for the CDR3 is TGTGCCAGCAGTTCCTCGTACAGGGTACCCTACGAGCAGTACTTC. The chain has TRBV6-5 and TRBJ2-7; D might be TRBD1 (6 bases). Trimming took 4 bases from V and 2 from J, leaving 15 bases between them. The CDR3 totals 15 residues. Germline values: CDR1 MNHEY, CDR2 SVGAGI.